Each of the 18 T cell receptor beta chains below was sequenced from the same sample in a study of blood T cells in healthy people across ages (dated by TCRdb to the mid-2010s). The library came from 5' RACE. The sample was run on an Illumina HiSeq 2500. A second PCR of 7 to 11 cycles was performed with a sample-barcoded 5' primer and a J-beta primer mix. TCRdb ran its own pipeline on the public reads, namely fastp trimming at Q25 and MiXCR clone calling, and kept in-frame beta chains. Identical CDR3 protein sequences are pooled into one entry, listed with their most common genes and DNA. In all, the sample holds approximately 800,000 distinct CDR3 sequences, and more than 35% of those were seen once. The ten largest account for over 15% of the sample. What was sequenced was blood. These receptors were obtained from a man older than 75 in good health.

This clonotype has only a few counts. This chain links TRBV2 with TRBJ2-1, with 7 bases aligning to TRBD2. V gave up 3 bases and J gave up 0 bases; unmatched junction bases: 11. The CDR3 extends over 18 amino acids. Germline assignment: CDR1 SNHLY and CDR2 FYNNEI. CDR3 bases: TGTGCCAGCAGTGATGGGCTAGCGGTAAAACTCTCCTACAATGAGCAGTTCTTC. Its protein product is CASSDGLAVKLSYNEQFF.

The V and J genes are TRBV6-5 and TRBJ2-1, with 7 bases identical to TRBD1. The CDR3 length is 15 residues. Germline loops: CDR1 MNHEY, CDR2 SVGAGI. The V and J ends lost 4 bases and 9 bases, in that order; junction bases with no gene match: 12. The CDR3: CASSWFGTDNSEQFF. The CDR3 region has the DNA TGTGCCAGCAGTTGGTTTGGGACAGACAATTCTGAGCAGTTCTTC.

This chain joins TRBV5-1 and TRBJ2-1; D not resolved. With the DNA end fitting TRBJ2-7 better, the J assignment may be wrong. The CDR3 has 17 amino acids. Germline CDR1 reads SGHRS; CDR2 reads YFSETQ. The CDR3 loop reads CASSFGLLRSSYNEQYF. CDR3 DNA sequence: TGCGCCAGCAGCTTCGGCCTCCTCAGGAGCTCCTACAATGAGCAGTACTTC.

The rearrangement uses TRBV20-1 and TRBJ2-3; 8 positions agree with TRBD2. Germline-derived CDR1 and CDR2 are DFQATT and SNEGSKA (reference sequence). The CDR3 runs 15 residues. V gave up 5 bases and J gave up 8 bases; unmatched junction bases: 15. CDR3 region: CSAYRAGVIGGTQYF. The CDR3 nucleotides read TGCAGTGCTTATAGAGCGGGAGTGATTGGAGGTACGCAGTATTTT.

This clonotype has only a few counts. The rearrangement links TRBV11-1 to TRBJ1-6; 10 nucleotides agree with TRBD1. The CDR3 is made up of 16 amino acids. Germline CDR1 reads SGHAT; CDR2 reads FQDESV (reference sequence). V shed 4 bases, J shed 10 bases, and the junction held 10 bases outside the gene matches. The CDR3 DNA follows: TGTGCCAGCAGCTCAACGCCGGGACAGGGGAAGTCACCCCTCCACTTT. Protein sequence: CASSSTPGQGKSPLHF.

A note on this clonotype: One junction end does not reproduce the germline sequence, and a read error may be involved. The chain joins TRBV7-2 to TRBJ1-2; 8 positions match TRBD1. Germline CDR1 SGHTA, CDR2 FQGNSA. The CDR3 is 15 residues long. The chain's CDR3 is CASSGEAGGSYGCTF. CDR3 nucleotide sequence: TGTGCCAGCAGCGGAGAGGCAGGGGGCAGCTATGGCTGCACCTTC.

This clonotype occurred a few times. The rearrangement joins TRBV6-2 or TRBV6-3 to TRBJ1-5; D is unclear. Per germline, CDR1 MNHEY and CDR2 SVGEGT. V lost 5 bases and J lost 7, with 12 bases in between. This CDR3 contains 13 residues. The CDR3 bases are TGTGCCAGCAGTCGGTGGGTCGACCAGCCCCAGCATTTT. Translated, it gives CASSRWVDQPQHF.

This chain connects TRBV11-1 to TRBJ2-5; no firm D call. The ends were cut back, 5 bases at V and 4 bases at J, with 11 bases in the middle. The germline CDR1 and CDR2 sequences are SGHAT and FQDESV (reference sequence). This CDR3 region has 13 residues. CDR3 sequence (DNA): TGTGCCAGCAGCGCTCTGGGGTCAGAGACCCAGTACTTC. This gives the protein CASSALGSETQYF.

This clonotype was counted at least ten times. J is TRBJ1-1 and V is TRBV28; no clear D gene. Germline V gene sequence: CDR1 MDHEN, CDR2 SYDVKM. This CDR3 is 14 amino acids long. Trimming stripped 8 bases from V and 2 bases from J, with 15 bases between. CDR3 amino acids: CASRYHRGNTEAFF. CDR3 coding DNA: TGTGCCAGCCGATACCACAGAGGAAACACTGAAGCTTTCTTT.

The rearrangement joins TRBV30 to TRBJ1-5, with 8 bases that match TRBD1. Looked up from germline, CDR1 is GTSNPN and CDR2 is SVGIG (reference sequence). V was pared by 1 base and J by 4 bases, with 9 bases of the junction left unmatched. This CDR3 region has 16 residues. Written as DNA, the CDR3 is TGTGCCTGGAGTGAGGGACAGGCCAGAGCAAATCAGCCCCAGCATTTT. Protein product: CAWSEGQARANQPQHF. Supplemented by reference TRBV30 and TRBJ1-5, the full variable domain reads SQTIHQWPATLVQPVGSPLSLECTVEGTSNPNLYWYRQAAGRGLQLLFYSVGIGQISSEVPQNLSASRPQDRQFILSSKKLLLSDSGFYLCAWSEGQARANQPQHFGDGTRLSIL.

This clonotype was detected ten times or more. V gene TRBV20-1 combines with J gene TRBJ2-1; D gene unclear. This CDR3 region has 14 residues. Germline V gives CDR1 DFQATT, CDR2 SNEGSKA (reference sequence). V was cut by 3 bases and J by 1 base, with 10 bases left in between. The CDR3 coding sequence is TGCAGTGCTAGCGCAGGTTTGTCCTACAATGAGCAGTTCTTC. Protein sequence: CSASAGLSYNEQFF.

The chain combines TRBV7-2 with TRBJ2-5, with 10 bases fitting TRBD2. The germline V gene has CDR1 SGHTA and CDR2 FQGNSA. Germline trimming cut 1 base from V and 10 bases from J; bases unmatched to any gene: 12. The CDR3 loop spans 16 amino acids. The CDR3 nucleotides are TGTGCCAGCAGCTTAGGGGGGGGGCTAGCGGGAGTGGACCAGTACTTC. This encodes CASSLGGGLAGVDQYF. Based on the CDR3 plus reference TRBV7-2 and TRBJ2-5, the full variable domain is GAGVSQSPSNKVTEKGKDVELRCDPISGHTALYWYRQSLGQGLEFLIYFQGNSAPDKSGLPSDRFSAERTGGSVSTLTIQRTQQEDSAVYLCASSLGGGLAGVDQYFGPGTRLLVL.

The rearrangement links TRBV20-1 to TRBJ2-1, with TRBD2 matching 14 bases. Germline-derived CDR1 and CDR2 are DFQATT and SNEGSKA (reference sequence). The length of the CDR3 is 18 residues. V shed 2 bases and J 5 bases; nucleotides not matched to a gene: 11. This chain's CDR3 is CSARNPGLAGVGDNEQFF. For the CDR3, the DNA is TGCAGTGCTAGAAACCCGGGACTAGCGGGAGTTGGGGACAATGAGCAGTTCTTC.

The V and J genes are TRBV7-2 and TRBJ2-6; the D gene is possibly TRBD1 (5 bases). The V gene's germline CDR1 is SGHTA and CDR2 FQGNSA. The V and J ends lost 4 bases and 4 bases respectively, with 8 bases between them. The CDR3 is made up of 14 amino acids. The CDR3 DNA reads as TGTGCCAGCAGCTCAGGGTTCGGGGCCAACGTCCTGACTTTC. This encodes CASSSGFGANVLTF.

The chain's CDR3 is CASSPGTSGATDTQYF. The CDR3 bases are TGCGCCAGCAGCCCCGGGACTAGCGGGGCCACAGATACGCAGTATTTT. This sequence joins TRBV5-1 and TRBJ2-3; 13 bases match TRBD2. The CDR3 is 16 residues long. With 4 bases clipped from V and 2 bases from J, the junction kept 4 bases outside the gene matches. Germline-derived CDR1 and CDR2 are SGHRS and YFSETQ.

The table lists this clonotype with many counts. The J gene is TRBJ2-3, the V gene TRBV4-2; TRBD2 is a possible D gene (6 bases). Trimming removed 0 bases from V and 1 base from J, with 14 bases in between. This CDR3 has 17 residues. The germline V gene has CDR1 LGHNA and CDR2 YNFKEQ. CDR3 bases: TGTGCCAGCAGCCAAGAGGGACGGGAGATCCGCACAGATACGCAGTATTTT. Protein product: CASSQEGREIRTDTQYF.

This clonotype has only one observation. This chain connects TRBV7-3 to TRBJ2-3; D is unclear. The CDR3 length is 15 residues. Trimming shortened V by 1 base and J by 6 bases, and 14 bases separated the two germline ends. Germline V gene sequence: CDR1 SGHTA, CDR2 FQGTGA. CDR3 protein: CASSLRGGFRDTQYF. As DNA, the CDR3 is TGTGCCAGCAGCTTAAGGGGTGGCTTTAGGGATACGCAGTATTTT. Full variable domain (remainder filled in from reference TRBV7-3 and TRBJ2-3): GAGVSQTPSNKVTEKGKYVELRCDPISGHTALYWYRQSLGQGPEFLIYFQGTGAADDSGLPNDRFFAVRPEGSVSTLKIQRTERGDSAVYLCASSLRGGFRDTQYFGPGTRLTVL.

The chain joins TRBV12-3 or TRBV12-4 to TRBJ1-6, with D perhaps matching TRBD1 (5 bases). This CDR3 comprises 13 residues. The ends were cut back, 8 bases at V and 10 bases at J, with 15 bases in the middle. CDR3 DNA: TGTGCCAGCGGCGGGGGGGTTAGATCACCCCTCCACTTT. It codes for CASGGGVRSPLHF.